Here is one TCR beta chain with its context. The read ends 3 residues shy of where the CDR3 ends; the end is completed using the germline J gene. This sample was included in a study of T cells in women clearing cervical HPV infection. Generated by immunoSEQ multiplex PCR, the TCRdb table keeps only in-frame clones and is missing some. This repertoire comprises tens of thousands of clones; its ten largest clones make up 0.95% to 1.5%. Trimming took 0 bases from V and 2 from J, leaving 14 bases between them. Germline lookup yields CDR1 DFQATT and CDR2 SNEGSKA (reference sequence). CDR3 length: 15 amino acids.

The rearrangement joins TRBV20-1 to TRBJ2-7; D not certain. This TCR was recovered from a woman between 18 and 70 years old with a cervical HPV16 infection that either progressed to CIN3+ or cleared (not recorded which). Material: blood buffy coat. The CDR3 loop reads CSARDPVSLTYEQYF. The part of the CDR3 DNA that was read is TGCAGTGCTAGAGATCCGGTGAGTCTAACCTACGAG.